This is a list of T cell receptor beta chains from one sample in a study of blood T cell repertoires in COVID-19. The data were produced by immunoSEQ multiplex PCR, yet TCRdb's version contains in-frame clones alone and is incomplete. Of 250,000 to 400,000 clones in the sample, roughly 90% were seen once. The sequenced sample consisted of peripheral blood. All receptors derive from a woman aged 25-40 years with COVID-19, enrolled during active disease. Each CDR3 is given with its conserved first and last residue. The D gene is left open where the match is weak. Part of the rows lack a size; the others show once, few, many or a class for expanded clones.

>TRBV10-3|.|TRBD2|TRBJ2-3
TGTGCCATCAGTGACTCCGTAGCGGGGGCCACAGATACGCAGTATTTT
CAISDSVAGATDTQYF
>TRBV19|.|TRBD1|TRBJ1-5
TGTGCCAGTAGTTTCGAGGGACAGGCGCTTCAGCCCCAGCATTTT
CASSFEGQALQPQHF
>TRBV18|.|.|TRBJ1-2
TGTGCCAGCTCCCCCCCGGGTCATGGCTACACCTTC
CASSPPGHGYTF
>TRBV6-5|.|TRBD1|TRBJ2-7
TGTGCCAGCAGCCGGGGACAGGAGCAGTACTTC
CASSRGQEQYF
>TRBV19|once|.|TRBJ1-2
TGTGCCAGTAGTATAGCGGGGGGATCATCCTATGGCTACACCTTC
CASSIAGGSSYGYTF
>TRBV7-9|few|.|TRBJ1-2
TGTGCCAGCAGCTTAGGCGGGTTCGGCTATGGCTACACCTTC
CASSLGGFGYGYTF
>TRBV14|.|.|TRBJ2-7
TGTGCCAGCAGCTTCGGACAGTCACGGGAGCAGTACTTC
CASSFGQSREQYF
>TRBV27|.|.|TRBJ1-4
TGTGCCAGCAGTTTAAGTTTCAGTAATGAAAAACTGTTTTTT
CASSLSFSNEKLFF
>TRBV19|few|.|TRBJ1-1
TGTGCCAGTAGTTCGACAGGGAACACTGAAGCTTTCTTT
CASSSTGNTEAFF
>TRBV7-9|.|.|TRBJ1-1
TGTGCCAGCAGCTTAGGTCCGACCGACAAAGCTTTCTTT
CASSLGPTDKAFF
>TRBV10-3|.|.|TRBJ1-1
TGTGCCATCAGTGAGTCGGTGGACAGCAACACTGAAGCTTTCTTT
CAISESVDSNTEAFF
>TRBV3-1/TRBV3-2|.|.|TRBJ1-1
TGTGCCAGCAGCCAAGTATTTCAGGGATTGAACACTGAAGCTTTCTTT
CASSQVFQGLNTEAFF
>TRBV6-1|.|TRBD1|TRBJ2-3
TGTGCCAGCAGTGAAGGGACAGGGGTGGGGGCAGATACGCAGTATTTT
CASSEGTGVGADTQYF
>TRBV30|.|TRBD1|TRBJ2-3
TGTGCCTGGAGTAAGGGGGACAGTCGAATTACAGATACGCAGTATTTT
CAWSKGDSRITDTQYF
>TRBV29-1|.|.|TRBJ2-3
TGCAGCGTGGACTACACAGATACGCAGTATTTT
CSVDYTDTQYF
>TRBV2|.|.|TRBJ2-2
TGTGCCAGCAGTGCGATCGGTAACACCGGGGAGCTGTTTTTT
CASSAIGNTGELFF
>TRBV4-1|.|TRBD1|TRBJ2-5
TGCGCCAGCAGCCATGGGACAGGGAAACAAGAGACCCAGTACTTC
CASSHGTGKQETQYF
>TRBV25-1|.|.|TRBJ2-5
TGTGCCAGCAGTGATCAAACAGAGTACCAAGAGACCCAGTACTTC
CASSDQTEYQETQYF
>TRBV30|.|TRBD1|TRBJ1-3
TGTGCCTGGTTGACAGGGGGCTCTGGAAACACCATATATTTT
CAWLTGGSGNTIYF
>TRBV12-3/TRBV12-4|.|.|TRBJ1-1
TGTGCCAGCAGTTTGGGAGAGAACACTGAAGCTTTCTTT
CASSLGENTEAFF
>TRBV19|.|.|TRBJ2-7
TGTGCCAGTAGTACACCGGGCCGGGGCTACGAGCAGTACTTC
CASSTPGRGYEQYF
>TRBV2|once|TRBD1|TRBJ2-6
TGTGCCACCCAGACAGGGAGCTCTGGGGCCAACGTCCTGACTTTC
CATQTGSSGANVLTF
>TRBV3-1/TRBV3-2|.|.|TRBJ2-7
TGTGCCAGCAGCCAAGGGAAGTGGGCAGTACGGCGAAAGTACTTC
CASSQGKWAVRRKYF
>TRBV10-3|.|.|TRBJ2-1
TGTGCCATCAGTGATGCTAGCATCGATGAGCAGTTCTTC
CAISDASIDEQFF
>TRBV27|many|TRBD1|TRBJ2-7
TGTGCCAGCAGTTTGACAGGGGGTCCCTACGAGCAGTACTTC
CASSLTGGPYEQYF
>TRBV2|.|TRBD2|TRBJ2-5
TGTGCCAGCATGCCGGGACTAGCGGGAGTTGAGACCCAGTACTTC
CASMPGLAGVETQYF
>TRBV6-4|.|TRBD1|TRBJ1-2
TGTGCCAGCAGTGATCTGACAGGGGACTACACCTTC
CASSDLTGDYTF
>TRBV7-9|.|TRBD1|TRBJ2-1
TGTGCCAGCAGCGACCATTTCATCAGGGGGAACAATGAGCAGTTCTTC
CASSDHFIRGNNEQFF
>TRBV11-2|.|TRBD2|TRBJ2-1
TGTGCCAGCAGCTTAGCGGGGGGGAGTGTTGGTCACAATGAGCAGTTCTTC
CASSLAGGSVGHNEQFF
>TRBV29-1|once|.|TRBJ1-2
TGCAGCTCCTGGACAGACTCCAACTATGGCTACACCTTC
CSSWTDSNYGYTF
>TRBV6-2/TRBV6-3|once|.|TRBJ1-2
TGTGCCAGCAGTTACAGCGGCTCCCTGGCCTATGGCTACACCTTC
CASSYSGSLAYGYTF
>TRBV28|.|.|TRBJ1-2
TGTGCCATAGGAAGACAGGAGATTGGCTACACCTTC
CAIGRQEIGYTF
>TRBV19|.|TRBD1|TRBJ2-7
TGTGCCAGTAGTATCTCCCGGGACAGCTACGAGCAGTACTTC
CASSISRDSYEQYF
>TRBV11-2|.|.|TRBJ1-3
TGTGCCAGCAGCTTAGTGGCAGGGCCGGGAAACACCATATATTTT
CASSLVAGPGNTIYF
>TRBV5-6|.|TRBD1|TRBJ1-5
TGTGCCAGCAGCATGACAGGGGGGGACACCAATCAGCCCCAGCATTTT
CASSMTGGDTNQPQHF
>TRBV5-4|.|.|TRBJ2-5
TGTGCCAGCAGCCCGAACCAGGGGGGAGAGACCCAGTACTTC
CASSPNQGGETQYF
>TRBV5-5|.|.|TRBJ2-2
TGTGCCAGCAGCTTGGTGATGACAGCGAACACCGGGGAGCTGTTTTTT
CASSLVMTANTGELFF
>TRBV29-1|few|TRBD2|TRBJ2-7
TGCAGCGTTGAAGGGCCGGGACTAGCGGGAGGGCCGCAGTACTTC
CSVEGPGLAGGPQYF
>TRBV28|.|.|TRBJ2-5
TGTGCCAGCAACCCAGGAAGGCAGACCCAGTACTTC
CASNPGRQTQYF
>TRBV30|.|.|TRBJ1-2
TGTGCCTGGAGTACTATCGGCAGGGGCGCTAACTATGGCTACACCTTC
CAWSTIGRGANYGYTF
>TRBV28|.|TRBD1|TRBJ1-2
TGTGCCAGCAGACCAACAGGGGGCCACTATGGCTACACCTTC
CASRPTGGHYGYTF
>TRBV11-3|.|.|TRBJ1-2
TGTGCCAGCAGCTTAGATCCCCTGACAGAGACTAACTATGGCTACACCTTC
CASSLDPLTETNYGYTF
>TRBV9|.|.|TRBJ1-1
TGTGCCAGCAGACCAGAGGGAGGGGGGGAGAACACTGAAGCTTTCTTT
CASRPEGGGENTEAFF
>TRBV19|.|TRBD1|TRBJ1-2
TGTGCCAGTAGTATCCTGGGACAGGGGGCAGATATTTTGTATGGCTACACCTTC
CASSILGQGADILYGYTF
>TRBV19|.|TRBD1|TRBJ1-1
TGTGCCAGTAGTATATCAGCCGGGACAGCGAACACTGAAGCTTTCTTT
CASSISAGTANTEAFF
>TRBV6-4|.|TRBD1|TRBJ2-3
TGTGCCAGCAGTGACACTACAGGGGGCAATCGAGATACGCAGTATTTT
CASSDTTGGNRDTQYF
>TRBV28|.|.|TRBJ1-5
TGTGCCACCGCGGGGAGCAATCAGCCCCAGCATTTT
CATAGSNQPQHF
>TRBV5-1|few|TRBD1|TRBJ1-6
TGCGCCAGCAGCTCGGGACAGACACAGGATTCACCCCTCCACTTT
CASSSGQTQDSPLHF
>TRBV28|.|.|TRBJ1-2
TGTGCCAGCAGTTTTACTATGAATGGGGGCTACACCTTC
CASSFTMNGGYTF
>TRBV11-2|.|.|TRBJ1-5
TGTGCCAGCAGCTCTTGGCCCAATCAGCCCCAGCATTTT
CASSSWPNQPQHF
>TRBV28|.|TRBD2|TRBJ2-2
TGTGCCACAGGACTAGCGGGAGACGTAAAGGCCGGGGAGCTGTTTTTT
CATGLAGDVKAGELFF